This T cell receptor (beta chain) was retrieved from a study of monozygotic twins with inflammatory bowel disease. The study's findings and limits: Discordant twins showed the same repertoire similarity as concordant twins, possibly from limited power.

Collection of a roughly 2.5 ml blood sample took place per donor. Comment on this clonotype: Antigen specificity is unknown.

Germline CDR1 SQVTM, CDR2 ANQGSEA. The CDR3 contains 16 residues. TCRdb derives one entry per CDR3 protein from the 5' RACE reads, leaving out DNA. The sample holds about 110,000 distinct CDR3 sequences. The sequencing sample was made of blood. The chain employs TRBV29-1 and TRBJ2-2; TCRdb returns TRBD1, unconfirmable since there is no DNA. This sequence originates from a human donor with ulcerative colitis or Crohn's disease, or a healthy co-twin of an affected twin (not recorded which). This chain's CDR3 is CSAEGVQGTSTGELFF.